This T cell receptor beta chain appears in the sequencing data of a study of vaccination and CD4 T cells after COVID-19. The wider study: Two Hispanic individuals were among six male and four female convalescent patients. Study-wide points: The analysis of convalescent patients involved relatively few individuals and lacked early post-infection timepoints.

The Oncomine TCR Beta short-read assay sequenced DNA from cultured CD4+ T cells. Genomic DNA was isolated from CD4+ T cells that had been cultured. TCRdb independently ran MiXCR on the PCR reads; one entry per CDR3 protein. In the table there are 15,000 or so distinct CDR3 sequences, 30% of which are singletons. Treatment: approximately 9-day PBMC culture with coronavirus spike peptide pools or control peptides (ViraFEST assay). PBMCs were cultured at around 2 million per well with 8 to 10 IU/ml IL-2 and around 10 ug/ml peptide pools. This clonotype was detected a few times. Its antigen is not known. CDR1 is SGHVS and CDR2 is FNYEAQ in the germline V gene. Between the trimmed V and J ends, which lost 1 base and 4 bases, there was a span of 14 bases. The CDR3 length is 15 residues.

This clonotype originated in a human donor with COVID-19. The sample was cultured CD4+ T cells from blood. The V gene is TRBV7-6, the J gene TRBJ2-7, with TRBD2 as a possible D gene (6 bases). The CDR3 region has the DNA TGTGCCAGCAGCTTAGATCGCGGCGGGACTTACGAGCAGTACTTC. The encoded protein is CASSLDRGGTYEQYF.